These 12 T cell receptor beta chains came from one sample sequenced in a study of blood T cell repertoires in COVID-19. Libraries were prepared by immunoSEQ multiplex PCR; TCRdb keeps only in-frame clonotypes and omits some of them. The repertoire holds 200,000 to 250,000 clones, about 91% seen once, with around 1.5% in the top ten. The specimen was peripheral blood. The receptors shown here come from a man aged 18 to 35 with active or convalescent COVID-19.

The chain has TRBV6-1 and TRBJ1-1, with 7 bases identical to TRBD1. J was trimmed by 5 bases and V by 1 base; bases with no gene match: 10. The CDR3 loop spans 16 amino acids. Germline CDR1 and CDR2: MNHNS and SASEGT. The CDR3 sequence: CASSEVGEGAGTEAFF. CDR3 DNA sequence: TGTGCCAGCAGTGAAGTGGGAGAGGGGGCAGGGACTGAAGCTTTCTTT.

V usage is TRBV5-1 and J usage is TRBJ2-6, with D perhaps matching TRBD1 (5 bases). The CDR3 runs to 16 residues. Germline-derived CDR1 and CDR2 are SGHRS and YFSETQ. Trimming pared 2 bases from V and 4 bases from J, leaving 13 bases between. The CDR3 loop reads CASSFNQGTGANVLTF. The CDR3 DNA is TGCGCCAGCAGCTTCAACCAGGGTACCGGGGCCAACGTCCTGACTTTC.

The gene calls are TRBV29-1 and TRBJ2-3, with TRBD1 as a possible D gene (6 bases). V gave up 6 bases and J gave up 4 bases, with 14 bases separating them. Germline assignment: CDR1 SQVTM and CDR2 ANQGSEA. This CDR3 has 13 amino acids. The CDR3, as DNA: TGCAGCGTCGCCTTCTCAGGGGCAGATACGCAGTATTTT. It encodes CSVAFSGADTQYF.

This clone has more than one count but fewer than ten. V and J are TRBV4-2 and TRBJ2-1; no clear D. Germline-derived CDR1 and CDR2 are LGHNA and YNFKEQ. Trimming left V 0 bases short and J 9 bases short, with 15 bases between. The CDR3 contains 15 residues. The CDR3 coding sequence is TGTGCCAGCAGCCAAGAGGCCAGGTACGGTCTTGAGCAGTTCTTC. Translating gives CASSQEARYGLEQFF.

V is TRBV3-1 (or the pseudogene TRBV3-2) and J is TRBJ1-2, with 9 bases lining up with TRBD1. With 3 bases clipped from V and 8 bases from J, the junction kept 10 bases outside the gene matches. Germline values: CDR1 LGHDT, CDR2 YNNKEL (reference sequence). This CDR3 comprises 15 residues. CDR3 sequence: CASSHGQGPLGGYTF. For the CDR3, the DNA is TGTGCCAGCAGCCATGGACAGGGGCCCTTGGGGGGCTACACCTTC.

The chain carries TRBV4-3 and TRBJ1-6; D not certain. The CDR3 runs to 15 residues. Germline-derived CDR1 and CDR2 are LGHNA and YSLEER. V lost 0 bases and J 7 bases, leaving 10 bases between the germline ends. CDR3 in DNA: TGCGCCAGCAGCCAAGATCTTGGGCGAAATTCACCCCTCCACTTT. Translated, it gives CASSQDLGRNSPLHF.

The gene calls are TRBV5-1 and TRBJ1-4; D is unclear. V lost 1 base and J 1 base, leaving 5 bases between the germline ends. CDR1 and CDR2 from the germline V gene are SGHRS and YFSETQ. The CDR3 runs 14 residues. The chain's CDR3 is CASSLSGTNEKLFF. CDR3 in DNA: TGCGCCAGCAGCTTGTCAGGAACTAATGAAAAACTGTTTTTT.

The chain uses TRBV27 and TRBJ1-1, with D possibly TRBD1 on 6 matching bases. The CDR3 totals 14 residues. Trimming stripped 8 bases from V and 3 bases from J, with 16 bases between. Germline CDR1 MNHEY, CDR2 SMNVEV (reference sequence). The CDR3 DNA reads as TGTGCCAGCGGATATTACAGGGCGGACACTGAAGCTTTCTTT. It yields the protein CASGYYRADTEAFF.

There are many counts of this clone. The chain has TRBV15 and TRBJ2-4; 8 nucleotides line up with TRBD1. V shed 0 bases and J 0 bases; nucleotides not matched to a gene: 22. There are 23 residues in the CDR3. Germline V CDR1 and CDR2: LNHNV, YYDKDF (reference sequence). In nucleotides, the CDR3 is TGTGCCACCAGCAGAGACAGGGGGCGCCTCATAATCGAAACCACTTTAGCCAAAAACATTCAGTACTTC. Translated: CATSRDRGRLIIETTLAKNIQYF.

This chain links TRBV29-1 with TRBJ2-2; 7 bases match TRBD1. Germline V lookup: CDR1 SQVTM, CDR2 ANQGSEA. V lost 7 bases to trimming and J lost 2 bases; unmatched junction nucleotides: 4. This CDR3 contains 13 residues. The CDR3 sequence: CSAYRGNTGELFF. The CDR3 DNA is TGCAGCGCATACAGGGGTAACACCGGGGAGCTGTTTTTT.

The count of this clone is one. The J gene is TRBJ1-5, the V gene TRBV7-2; 8 bases align to TRBD1. Germline CDR1 is SGHTA and CDR2 is FQGNSA. With 5 bases clipped from V and 4 bases from J, the junction kept 13 bases outside the gene matches. This CDR3 comprises 17 residues. The CDR3 loop is CASSRILGQGTNQPQHF. CDR3 coding DNA: TGTGCCAGCAGCCGCATTTTAGGACAGGGAACAAATCAGCCCCAGCATTTT.

CDR3: CASSRGQGASGELFF. DNA of the CDR3: TGTGCCAGCAGCCGGGGACAGGGGGCAAGCGGGGAGCTGTTTTTT. V usage is TRBV11-3 and J usage is TRBJ2-2; TRBD1 matches 12 bases. V trimming: 5 bases; J trimming: 7 bases; junction bases outside the gene matches: 5. CDR3 length: 15 residues. Germline values: CDR1 SGHNT, CDR2 YENEEA.